This T cell receptor (beta chain) was recovered during a study of blood T cell repertoires in COVID-19. Sequencing used immunoSEQ multiplex PCR; TCRdb keeps in-frame clones, though not all of them. The sample contains 200,000 to 250,000 clones, about 90% of which appear only once. The germline CDR1 and CDR2 sequences are MNHEY and SVGAGI. The CDR3 runs 16 residues. The ends were cut back, 2 bases at V and 4 bases at J, with 15 bases in the middle. The rearrangement uses TRBV6-5 and TRBJ2-1; TRBD2 might be the D (6 bases). The source material was peripheral blood. The clonotype comes from an elderly man with acute or convalescent COVID-19. The CDR3 loop is CASSYVSGGNYNEQFF. CDR3 in DNA: TGTGCCAGCAGTTACGTCTCAGGCGGGAATTACAATGAGCAGTTCTTC.